The 10 T cell receptor beta chains below come from one sample, sequenced in a study of CD8+ T cells in alopecia areata. Stated treatment: oral pan-JAK inhibitor, 5-10 mg twice daily. Once RNA had been extracted, it was reverse transcribed into cDNA to act as the sequencing template. Assay: immunoSEQ multiplex PCR; the TCRdb copy retains only in-frame clones and omits some. The sample consists of fewer than 250,000 clones, more than 55% of them appearing once. This specimen was CD4+ T cells sorted from blood, taken at week 4, from a patient treated with tofacitinib. The origin of the receptors is a human donor with alopecia areata.

V is TRBV29-1 and J is TRBJ1-1, with D possibly matching TRBD1 (5 bases). Germline CDR1 and CDR2: SQVTM and ANQGSEA. V lost 3 bases and J lost 7, with 9 bases in between. This CDR3 has 11 residues. CDR3 amino acids: CSVERQYEAFF. The CDR3 nucleotides read TGCAGCGTTGAGAGACAGTATGAAGCTTTCTTT. The variable domain in full, with the rest retrieved from reference TRBV29-1 and TRBJ1-1, is SAVISQKPSRDICQRGTSLTIQCQVDSQVTMMFWYRQQPGQSLTLIATANQGSEATYESGFVIDKFPISRPNLTFSTLTVSNMSPEDSSIYLCSVERQYEAFFGQGTRLTVV.

This clone was detected a few times. Different DNA sequences within this sample yield the same CDR3. The rearrangement links TRBV7-2 to TRBJ1-2; D unresolved. Trimming pared 3 bases from V and 0 bases from J, leaving 8 bases between. The CDR3 sequence is 14 residues long. Germline values: CDR1 SGHTA, CDR2 FQGNSA. In DNA form, the CDR3 reads TGTGCCAGCAGCTTGAGGCAGGCTAACTATGGCTACACCTTC. Translation: CASSLRQANYGYTF.

This sequence joins TRBV6-1 and TRBJ2-5; tentatively, D is TRBD2 (5 bases). V lost 7 bases and J 3 bases, leaving 9 bases between the germline ends. This CDR3 spans 12 amino acids. Germline assignment: CDR1 MNHNS and CDR2 SASEGT. The CDR3 loop reads CASKLGEETQYF. In DNA form, the CDR3 reads TGTGCCAGCAAGTTGGGAGAAGAGACCCAGTACTTC.

The rearrangement links TRBV7-2 to TRBJ2-1, with 8 positions matching TRBD2. Germline V gene data show CDR1 as SGHTA and CDR2 as FQGNSA. V was clipped by 5 bases and J by 4 bases; unmatched bases: 10. The CDR3 has 16 residues. Written as DNA, the CDR3 is TGTGCCAGCAGCCCGGAGGCGAGCGGGAGTTACAATGAGCAGTTCTTC. Translation gives CASSPEASGSYNEQFF.

In the case of this clone: Sequence at one end of the junction differs from germline and may be a read error. The genes are TRBV7-7 and TRBJ2-5; no firm D call. Germline V CDR1 and CDR2: SSHAT, FNYEAQ (reference sequence). CDR3 length: 15 residues. CDR3 bases: TGTGCTAGCAGCCAAATGGACGGTCGCCAAGAGACCCAGTACTTC. It yields the protein CASSQMDGRQETQYF.

This clone was seen only a few times. The chain links TRBV7-9 to TRBJ1-3; D gene ambiguous. The V gene lost 3 bases and the J gene lost 2 bases, with 14 bases spanning the gap. The CDR3 runs 16 residues. Germline V lookup: CDR1 SEHNR, CDR2 FQNEAQ (reference sequence). This CDR3 reads CASSLSSPDAGNTIYF. In nucleotides, the CDR3 is TGTGCCAGCAGCTTGAGTTCACCCGATGCTGGAAACACCATATATTTT.

This clone was observed a handful of times. The DNA of the CDR3 is TGTGCCAGCAGCCGTGGCGGGGTATCGGCCAAAAACATTCAGTACTTC. It specifies CASSRGGVSAKNIQYF. This chain joins TRBV7-2 and TRBJ2-4; weak D call: TRBD2 (6 bases). Trimming pared 5 bases from V and 1 base from J, leaving 15 bases between. The CDR3 totals 16 residues. Germline V lookup: CDR1 SGHTA, CDR2 FQGNSA.

V gene TRBV25-1 combines with J gene TRBJ2-7; D is uncertain. Trimming stripped 4 bases from V and 2 bases from J, with 15 bases between. This CDR3 has 15 amino acids. Germline-derived CDR1 and CDR2 are MGHDK and SYGVNS. The CDR3 DNA sequence: TGTGCCAGCAGTGTAGGTCAGTTAGTAGCCTACGAGCAGTACTTC. Protein: CASSVGQLVAYEQYF.

The chain couples TRBV5-1 to TRBJ1-4, with TRBD1 as a possible D gene (5 bases). Trimming left V 2 bases short and J 5 bases short, with 7 bases between. The CDR3 extends over 13 amino acids. Germline CDR1 and CDR2: SGHRS and YFSETQ. CDR3 amino acids: CASSFRENEKLFF. The DNA of the CDR3 is TGCGCCAGCAGCTTCAGGGAAAATGAAAAACTGTTTTTT.

CDR3 sequence: CATGTETYEQYF. CDR3 bases: TGTGCCACCGGGACCGAGACCTACGAGCAGTACTTC. The chain recombines TRBV15 with TRBJ2-7; D may correspond to TRBD1 or TRBD2 (5 bases each). V was clipped by 8 bases and J by 2 bases, with 10 bases between them. The length of the CDR3 is 12 residues. The V gene's germline CDR1 is LNHNV and CDR2 YYDKDF (reference sequence).